One and the same sample provided the 15 T cell receptor beta chains below, sequenced in a study of regulatory T cells in long-lasting Graves disease. Regarding time point: persistent/refractory GD, antithyroid drugs over 5 years with positive TRAb. There was RNA extracted from PBMCs, and the TCR library was made from it. Both iRepertoire HTBI primers and Arm-PCR of CDR3 regions were used to build the TCR beta libraries. A single record per CDR3 protein comes from TCRdb applying MiXCR to the multiplex PCR reads. This sample has roughly 500,000 distinct CDR3 sequences; 20% to 25% occur once, and the top ten carry approximately 6.4%. Sequenced here: peripheral blood mononuclear cells (PBMCs), sampled when the disease was refractory, from a patient treated with antithyroid drugs. Receptor source: a female donor with Graves disease.

This clonotype has at least ten counts. The genes are TRBV27 and TRBJ2-6; 9 bases fit TRBD1. Germline CDR1 MNHEY, CDR2 SMNVEV (reference sequence). CDR3 length: 17 amino acids. The trim removed 6 bases at V and 4 bases at J, leaving 10 bases unmatched. In nucleotides, the CDR3 is TGTGCCAGCAGGGGGACAGGGACCCTAGGGGGGGCCAACGTCCTGACTTTC. It is translated as CASRGTGTLGGANVLTF.

The V gene is TRBV30, the J gene TRBJ2-5, with 10 bases that match TRBD1. Trimming at V came to 3 bases and at J to 4 bases, leaving 5 bases not matched to a gene. CDR1 is GTSNPN and CDR2 is SVGIG in the germline V gene (reference sequence). The CDR3 totals 14 residues. The DNA of the CDR3 is TGTGCCTGGAGCTCCGGGACAGGGGTAGAGACCCAGTACTTC. Its protein product is CAWSSGTGVETQYF.

This rearrangement joins TRBV27 to TRBJ1-5; D gene ambiguous. The CDR3 has 16 residues. Germline V gene sequence: CDR1 MNHEY, CDR2 SMNVEV (reference sequence). The V gene lost 2 bases and the J gene lost 0 bases, with 11 bases spanning the gap. CDR3 region: CASSLRGHYSNQPQHF. CDR3 nucleotide sequence: TGTGCCAGCAGTTTAAGAGGGCACTATAGCAATCAGCCCCAGCATTTT.

This clonotype was counted only a few times. This chain uses TRBV19 with TRBJ1-1; the D is unclear. Trimming took 0 bases from V and 1 from J, leaving 9 bases between them. This CDR3 spans 15 amino acids. CDR1 is LNHDA and CDR2 is SQIVND in the germline V gene (reference sequence). The CDR3 spells CASSIDEEANTEAFF. The CDR3 coding sequence is TGTGCCAGTAGTATAGATGAGGAGGCGAACACTGAAGCTTTCTTT. Filled out from reference TRBV19 and TRBJ1-1, the complete variable domain reads DGGITQSPKYLFRKEGQNVTLSCEQNLNHDAMYWYRQDPGQGLRLIYYSQIVNDFQKGDIAEGYSVSREKKESFPLTVTSAQKNPTAFYLCASSIDEEANTEAFFGQGTRLTVV.

This chain's CDR3 is CASTSGSSAYYNEQFF. CDR3 sequence (DNA): TGTGCCAGCACCTCGGGCTCCTCAGCGTACTACAATGAGCAGTTCTTC. The chain recombines TRBV6-2 or TRBV6-3 with TRBJ2-1; D is unresolved. The CDR3 contains 16 residues. The V gene's germline CDR1 is MNHEY and CDR2 SVGEGT. Trimming took 7 bases from V and 3 from J, leaving 19 bases between them.

This rearrangement joins TRBV18 to TRBJ1-2; TRBD1 matches at 8 bases. The germline CDR1 and CDR2 sequences are KGHSH and LQKENI. With 0 bases clipped from V and 4 bases from J, the junction kept 7 bases outside the gene matches. The CDR3 is 16 residues long. CDR3 nucleotide sequence: TGTGCCAGCTCACCACCCACCGGGACAGGATCCTATGGCTACACCTTC. Translating it yields CASSPPTGTGSYGYTF.

Remarks on this clonotype: A junction end diverges from the germline sequence, so it may reflect a read error. This chain uses TRBV7-9 with TRBJ1-5; D is undetermined. CDR1 is SEHNR and CDR2 is FQNEAQ in the germline V gene (reference sequence). The CDR3 spans 13 residues. The CDR3 DNA reads TGTGCCAGCAGCCCGGATAGCAGTCAGCCCCAGCATTTT. This translates into CASSPDSSQPQHF.

Many counts were recorded for this clonotype. The chain joins TRBV12-3 or TRBV12-4 to TRBJ1-2; 7 bases align to TRBD1. The CDR3 contains 14 residues. Trimming at V came to 5 bases and at J to 4 bases, leaving 7 bases not matched to a gene. The CDR3 reads CASSIRQGSYGYTF. In nucleotides, the CDR3 is TGTGCCAGCAGTATACGACAGGGTAGCTATGGCTACACCTTC.

In its sample, this clonotype was seen a few times. V gene TRBV9 combines with J gene TRBJ2-2, with 8 positions matching TRBD2. The CDR3 runs to 14 residues. V lost 2 bases, J lost 7 bases, and 4 bases stayed unmatched. Germline assignment: CDR1 SGDLS and CDR2 YYNGEE. DNA for the CDR3: TGTGCCAGCAGCGTGGGTAGCGGGAACGGGGAGCTGTTTTTT. This sequence encodes CASSVGSGNGELFF. The whole variable domain, remainder taken from reference TRBV9 and TRBJ2-2, is DSGVTQTPKHLITATGQRVTLRCSPRSGDLSVYWYQQSLDQGLQFLIQYYNGEERAKGNILERFSAQQFPDLHSELNLSSLELGDSALYFCASSVGSGNGELFFGEGSRLTVL.

In this sample, this clonotype turned up many times. The chain recombines TRBV15 with TRBJ1-5; D gene ambiguous. This CDR3 is built from 15 residues. V shed 1 base and J shed 2 bases, with 9 bases lying between them. Germline assignment: CDR1 LNHNV and CDR2 YYDKDF (reference sequence). CDR3: CATSRGRGGNQPQHF. DNA of the CDR3: TGTGCCACCAGCAGAGGCCGGGGTGGCAATCAGCCCCAGCATTTT.

J is TRBJ2-7 and V is TRBV11-3; D call uncertain. The V gene's germline CDR1 is SGHNT and CDR2 YENEEA. V lost 8 bases, J lost 5 bases, and 19 bases lay in between. The CDR3 covers 14 residues. The CDR3 is CASSLSTDIDEQYF. The CDR3 DNA is TGTGCCAGCTCTCTCTCCACCGACATAGACGAGCAGTACTTC.

This clonotype was picked up a small number of times. V gene TRBV30 combines with J gene TRBJ2-7; 7 bases map to TRBD1. The V segment lost 4 bases and the J segment 4 bases; nucleotides outside the gene matches: 7. The CDR3 consists of 13 residues. Germline CDR1 reads GTSNPN; CDR2 reads SVGIG (reference sequence). The CDR3 loop is CAWTEGAQYEQYF. The CDR3 DNA is TGTGCCTGGACCGAGGGGGCCCAATACGAGCAGTACTTC.

This clonotype was observed at least ten times. The chain joins TRBV6-1 to TRBJ2-7; tentatively, D is TRBD2 (6 bases). CDR1 is MNHNS and CDR2 is SASEGT in the germline V gene. Trimming cost V 5 bases and J 3 bases, with 14 bases left between them. CDR3 length: 14 residues. The CDR3 DNA reads TGTGCCAGCAGTCCCCGGGACTCCAACTACGAGCAGTACTTC. Translated: CASSPRDSNYEQYF.

In its sample, this clonotype was seen many times. J is TRBJ1-2 and V is TRBV2; maybe TRBD1 (5 bases). Germline V lookup: CDR1 SNHLY, CDR2 FYNNEI. With 6 bases removed from V and 3 bases from J, the gap between germline ends came to 8 bases. This CDR3 contains 12 residues. Here the CDR3 DNA reads TGTGCCAGCAGGGGGCTCGACTATGGCTACACCTTC. This codes for CASRGLDYGYTF.

This chain joins TRBV7-2 and TRBJ1-5, with D perhaps TRBD1 (5 bases). Germline V lookup: CDR1 SGHTA, CDR2 FQGNSA. Trimming removed 4 bases from V and 0 bases from J, with 16 bases in between. The CDR3 is 17 residues long. CDR3 region: CASSYGAGPHSNQPQHF. The CDR3, as DNA: TGTGCCAGCAGCTACGGGGCAGGGCCCCATAGCAATCAGCCCCAGCATTTT.